The clone carrying this TCR beta chain was counted only a few times. The sample originates from a study of blood T cells in healthy people across ages. With a J-beta primer mix and a sample-barcoded 5' primer, a second PCR ran roughly 6 to 12 cycles. TCRdb ran MiXCR on the 5' RACE reads and lists one entry per CDR3 protein. The sample has 1.5 million to 2 million distinct CDR3 sequences; roughly 30% are singletons. The V gene's germline CDR1 is SGHRS and CDR2 YFSETQ. The ends were cut back, 2 bases at V and 2 bases at J, with 9 bases in the middle. The CDR3 totals 14 residues. The V call is TRBV5-1, the J call TRBJ2-3, with D possibly matching TRBD1 (6 bases). This sequence was found in a woman between 25 and 40 years old in good health. The sample taken for sequencing was blood. The CDR3 bases are TGCGCCAGCAGCTTCCAGGGGATCACAGATACGCAGTATTTT. Translated, it gives CASSFQGITDTQYF.